These T cell receptor beta chains were read from a single sample in a study of cytomegalovirus exposure and HLA in healthy donors. Measured with immunoSEQ multiplex PCR; TCRdb has only the in-frame clones, and not every one. The sample yields over 100,000 clones, roughly 86% seen once. The sample consisted of PBMCs. The receptors were sampled from a woman between 18 and 29 years old in good health and CMV-seronegative. The CDR3 runs from the conserved cysteine through the conserved F or W. The D gene is left open where the match is weak. Size is stated for part of the rows, as once, few or many counts, or as a class when the clone is expanded.

D: TRBD1; size: .; J: TRBJ2-7; V: TRBV20-1; CDR3: CSAPQGGEQYF; DNA: TGCAGTGCTCCACAGGGGGGTGAGCAGTACTTC
D: TRBD2; size: .; J: TRBJ2-5; V: TRBV29-1; CDR3: CSVDSQKGGSSQYF; DNA: TGCAGCGTGGACTCCCAGAAGGGAGGGTCCTCCCAGTACTTC
D: .; size: .; J: TRBJ2-2; V: TRBV18; CDR3: CASSPFRQIVNTGELFF; DNA: TGTGCCAGCTCACCTTTCAGACAGATCGTGAACACCGGGGAGCTGTTTTTT
D: TRBD2; size: .; J: TRBJ2-5; V: TRBV7-9; CDR3: CASSLRGLAPPRGETQYF; DNA: TGTGCCAGCAGCTTACGGGGACTAGCGCCTCCCAGAGGGGAGACCCAGTACTTC
D: .; size: .; J: TRBJ2-1; V: TRBV15; CDR3: CATSKPPGTGGEQFF; DNA: TGTGCCACCAGCAAACCGCCTGGGACTGGGGGAGAGCAGTTCTTC
D: TRBD1; size: .; J: TRBJ2-7; V: TRBV7-2; CDR3: CASSLQRSRQGYYYEQYF; DNA: TGTGCCAGCAGCTTACAGAGGTCGAGACAGGGCTATTACTACGAGCAGTACTTC
D: .; size: .; J: TRBJ1-1; V: TRBV4-2; CDR3: CASIKEWRGGNTEAFF; DNA: TGTGCCAGCATCAAAGAGTGGAGGGGAGGGAACACTGAAGCTTTCTTT
D: .; size: .; J: TRBJ2-5; V: TRBV5-1; CDR3: CASSLKQTSQETQYF; DNA: TGCGCCAGCAGCTTGAAACAGACCTCACAAGAGACCCAGTACTTC
D: .; size: .; J: TRBJ2-7; V: TRBV7-3; CDR3: CASSLEPAPTYEQYF; DNA: TGTGCCAGCAGCTTAGAGCCAGCGCCAACCTACGAGCAGTACTTC
D: .; size: .; J: TRBJ1-3; V: TRBV7-9; CDR3: CASSLGGNSGNTIYF; DNA: TGTGCCAGCAGCTTAGGAGGGAACTCTGGAAACACCATATATTTT
D: TRBD2; size: .; J: TRBJ2-5; V: TRBV18; CDR3: CASSPIGLGSQETQYF; DNA: TGTGCCAGCTCACCAATAGGACTAGGATCCCAAGAGACCCAGTACTTC
D: TRBD2; size: .; J: TRBJ2-7; V: TRBV7-9; CDR3: CASSSQGTSGYEQYF; DNA: TGTGCCAGCAGCTCCCAGGGGACTAGCGGGTACGAGCAGTACTTC
D: .; size: .; J: TRBJ2-3; V: TRBV5-1; CDR3: CASRLGTSTDTQYF; DNA: TGCGCCAGCAGATTAGGGACTTCGACAGATACGCAGTATTTT
D: TRBD1; size: .; J: TRBJ1-1; V: TRBV10-3; CDR3: CAILGTGAPNTEAFF; DNA: TGTGCCATCCTCGGGACAGGGGCGCCGAACACTGAAGCTTTCTTT
D: TRBD2; size: .; J: TRBJ2-5; V: TRBV11-2; CDR3: CASSPSGGAGETQYF; DNA: TGTGCCAGCAGCCCTAGCGGGGGGGCTGGGGAGACCCAGTACTTC
D: TRBD1; size: .; J: TRBJ1-2; V: TRBV7-9; CDR3: CASSQIGQGLINYGYTF; DNA: TGTGCCAGCAGCCAGATCGGACAGGGGCTGATTAACTATGGCTACACCTTC
D: .; size: .; J: TRBJ1-2; V: TRBV5-4; CDR3: CASSAAGDYGYTF; DNA: TGTGCCAGCAGCGCGGCAGGGGACTATGGCTACACCTTC
D: .; size: .; J: TRBJ2-7; V: TRBV29-1; CDR3: CSVEGLAPSPYEQYF; DNA: TGCAGCGTTGAAGGGCTAGCGCCGAGCCCCTACGAGCAGTACTTC
D: .; size: .; J: TRBJ2-5; V: TRBV7-2; CDR3: CASSLGWQGGTQYF; DNA: TGTGCCAGCAGCTTAGGTTGGCAGGGAGGGACCCAGTACTTC
D: .; size: .; J: TRBJ2-1; V: TRBV5-1; CDR3: CASSLGSWAPEQFF; DNA: TGCGCCAGCAGCTTGGGTTCTTGGGCTCCCGAGCAGTTCTTC
D: .; size: .; J: TRBJ2-1; V: TRBV10-3; CDR3: CAISELAGTYNEQFF; DNA: TGTGCCATCAGTGAGTTGGCGGGTACCTACAATGAGCAGTTCTTC
D: .; size: .; J: TRBJ1-5; V: TRBV27; CDR3: CASRTDINNQPQHF; DNA: TGTGCCAGTCGTACTGACATCAACAATCAGCCCCAGCATTTT
D: .; size: few; J: TRBJ1-1; V: TRBV13; CDR3: CASSLYRAGTEAFF; DNA: TGTGCCAGCAGCCTGTACAGGGCGGGCACTGAAGCTTTCTTT
D: .; size: .; J: TRBJ2-3; V: TRBV2; CDR3: CASSEGNTDTQYF; DNA: TGTGCCAGCAGTGAGGGCAACACAGATACGCAGTATTTT
D: TRBD1; size: .; J: TRBJ2-1; V: TRBV6-1; CDR3: CASRRQGPFNEQFF; DNA: TGTGCCAGTCGACGACAGGGCCCCTTCAATGAGCAGTTCTTC
D: TRBD2; size: few; J: TRBJ2-1; V: TRBV20-1; CDR3: CSAPGGNEQFF; DNA: TGCAGTGCCCCGGGGGGGAATGAGCAGTTCTTC
D: .; size: .; J: TRBJ2-5; V: TRBV15; CDR3: CATSGYRSAGGETQYF; DNA: TGTGCCACCAGCGGATACCGGTCAGCGGGTGGAGAGACCCAGTACTTC